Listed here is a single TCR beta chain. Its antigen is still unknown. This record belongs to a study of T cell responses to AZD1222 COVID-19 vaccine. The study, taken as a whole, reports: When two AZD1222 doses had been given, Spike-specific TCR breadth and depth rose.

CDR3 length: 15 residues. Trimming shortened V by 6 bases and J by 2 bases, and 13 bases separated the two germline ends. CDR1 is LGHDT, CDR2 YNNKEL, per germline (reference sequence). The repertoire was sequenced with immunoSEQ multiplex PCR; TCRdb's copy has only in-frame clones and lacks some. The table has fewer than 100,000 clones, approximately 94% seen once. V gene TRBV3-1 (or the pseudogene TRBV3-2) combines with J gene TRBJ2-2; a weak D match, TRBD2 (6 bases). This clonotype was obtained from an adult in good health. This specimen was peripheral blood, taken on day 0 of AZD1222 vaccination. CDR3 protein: CASRRRDGNTGELFF. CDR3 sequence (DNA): TGTGCCAGCAGGCGGCGGGACGGTAACACCGGGGAGCTGTTTTTT.